These 17 T cell receptor beta chains came from one sample sequenced in a study of neurological immune-mediated disorders. TCRdb re-derived calls from the 5' RACE reads in MiXCR, one entry per CDR3 protein. The table lists roughly 20,000 distinct CDR3 sequences, 17% of them singletons. The sequencing input was CD8+ T cells from blood. The receptors stem from a woman younger than 30 with multiple sclerosis.

This clonotype was seen only once. The rearrangement uses TRBV30 and TRBJ1-2; D not resolved. V gave up 2 bases and J gave up 0 bases, with 4 bases separating them. The germline gives CDR1 GTSNPN, CDR2 SVGIG (reference sequence). The CDR3 is 12 residues long. CDR3 nucleotides: TGTGCCTGGAGTAGAGCTAACTATGGCTACACCTTC. Translating it yields CAWSRANYGYTF.

The genes are TRBV28 and TRBJ2-1, with TRBD1 matching 9 bases. This CDR3 contains 15 residues. The germline V gene has CDR1 MDHEN and CDR2 SYDVKM. J gave up 3 bases and V 6 bases, and 6 bases lay outside the gene matches. The CDR3: CASRDTGGLYNEQFF. For the CDR3, the DNA is TGTGCCAGCAGAGATACAGGGGGCCTCTACAATGAGCAGTTCTTC. Variable domain in full (rest from reference TRBV28 and TRBJ2-1): DVKVTQSSRYLVKRTGEKVFLECVQDMDHENMFWYRQDPGLGLRLIYFSYDVKMKEKGDIPEGYSVSREKKERFSLILESASTNQTSMYLCASRDTGGLYNEQFFGPGTRLTVL.

The J gene is TRBJ2-1, the V gene TRBV7-6, with 8 bases matching TRBD1. Per the germline V gene, CDR1 is SGHVS and CDR2 is FNYEAQ. There are 14 residues in the CDR3. Trimming cost V 5 bases and J 9 bases; bases outside gene matches: 9. The CDR3 loop is CASSLGQGSSEQFF. CDR3 nucleotides: TGTGCCAGCAGCCTCGGACAGGGTAGTAGTGAGCAGTTCTTC.

Ten or more counts support this clonotype. V is TRBV20-1 and J is TRBJ1-2; D is ambiguous. There are 10 residues in the CDR3. Trimming left V 5 bases short and J 4 bases short, with 5 bases between. Germline lookup yields CDR1 DFQATT and CDR2 SNEGSKA (reference sequence). The DNA for the CDR3 is TGCAGTGCTGTTTCCTATGGCTACACCTTC. It is translated as CSAVSYGYTF.

This clonotype was seen a single time. This chain links TRBV7-2 with TRBJ1-3; tentatively, D is TRBD1 (5 bases). The CDR3 contains 15 residues. The V end was cut by 7 bases, the J end by 4 bases, with 17 bases between. The V gene's germline CDR1 is SGHTA and CDR2 FQGNSA. CDR3 in amino acids: CASKKRGDFGNTIYF. As DNA, the CDR3 is TGTGCCAGCAAAAAACGGGGGGACTTCGGAAACACCATATATTTT.

By share of the sample, this clonotype is medium-sized. The rearrangement joins TRBV9 to TRBJ1-5; 7 nucleotides agree with TRBD1. J gave up 3 bases and V 4 bases, and 4 bases lay outside the gene matches. Germline CDR1 and CDR2: SGDLS and YYNGEE. The CDR3 spans 14 residues. In DNA form, the CDR3 reads TGTGCCAGCAGCCCTGGGACAGTCAATCAGCCCCAGCATTTT. Translating gives CASSPGTVNQPQHF.

This chain connects TRBV11-2 to TRBJ2-1, with 12 bases lining up with TRBD1. V lost 5 bases and J lost 5; bases outside the gene matches: 4. CDR1 and CDR2 from the germline V gene are SGHAT and FQNNGV. CDR3 size: 15 residues. Here the CDR3 reads CASSKGQGANNEQFF. The DNA of the CDR3 is TGTGCCAGCAGCAAGGGACAGGGGGCCAACAATGAGCAGTTCTTC.

Ten or more counts support this clonotype. The chain uses TRBV5-1 and TRBJ2-6, with D perhaps TRBD1 or TRBD2 (5 bases each). This CDR3 region has 19 residues. Trimming took 4 bases from V and 0 from J, leaving 20 bases between them. Germline CDR1 reads SGHRS; CDR2 reads YFSETQ. In DNA, the CDR3 is TGCGCCAGCAGCAGAGACCTGAAGGCTGGGGGCTCTGGGGCCAACGTCCTGACTTTC. Its translation is CASSRDLKAGGSGANVLTF.

This clonotype occurred many times. This chain links TRBV27 with TRBJ2-2; 7 positions match TRBD1. J gave up 0 bases and V 3 bases, and 7 bases lay outside the gene matches. Germline-derived CDR1 and CDR2 are MNHEY and SMNVEV (reference sequence). CDR3 length: 17 amino acids. DNA for the CDR3: TGTGCCAGCAGTTTTACTTTTCAGGGGGCGAACACCGGGGAGCTGTTTTTT. Translating gives CASSFTFQGANTGELFF.

This clonotype was detected ten times or more. V usage is TRBV6-5 and J usage is TRBJ2-3; a possible D gene is TRBD2 (6 bases). V was shortened by 2 bases and J by 4 bases, with 10 bases between the two germline ends. The CDR3 totals 14 residues. CDR1 and CDR2 from the germline V gene are MNHEY and SVGAGI. Here the CDR3 reads CASSYTLASDTQYF. Written as DNA, the CDR3 is TGTGCCAGCAGTTACACACTAGCCTCAGATACGCAGTATTTT.

This clonotype was counted ten times or more. The chain combines TRBV12-3 or TRBV12-4 with TRBJ1-5; TRBD1 agrees at 10 bases. J lost 3 bases, V lost 5 bases, and 7 bases had no gene match. The CDR3 is made up of 16 amino acids. The chain's CDR3 is CASSPWDRGDNQPQHF. As DNA, the CDR3 is TGTGCCAGCAGTCCCTGGGACAGGGGAGACAATCAGCCCCAGCATTTT.

The DNA of the CDR3 is TGTGCCAGCAAGCTACCGGGACAGGGGAAGGATACGCAGTATTTT. This codes for CASKLPGQGKDTQYF. The chain combines TRBV6-5 with TRBJ2-3; 10 nucleotides align to TRBD1. Germline values: CDR1 MNHEY, CDR2 SVGAGI. The CDR3 is made up of 15 amino acids. With V trimmed by 7 bases and J by 6 bases, 10 bases remained unmatched.

This clonotype came up many times. CDR3 bases: TGTGCCAGCAGCCAAGATGAGGGGACAGGGAATTCACCCCTCCACTTT. This sequence encodes CASSQDEGTGNSPLHF. J is TRBJ1-6 and V is TRBV4-2; TRBD1 matches at 9 bases. In germline, CDR1 is LGHNA, CDR2 YNFKEQ. The V and J ends lost 0 bases and 7 bases, in that order; junction bases with no gene match: 4. The CDR3 contains 16 residues.

In its sample, this clonotype was seen many times. This chain uses TRBV20-1 with TRBJ2-5; TRBD2 matches 13 bases. CDR1 DFQATT and CDR2 SNEGSKA come from the germline V gene (reference sequence). The trim removed 6 bases at V and 4 bases at J, leaving 5 bases unmatched. This CDR3 spans 14 amino acids. The CDR3 spells CSARLAGGSETQYF. In DNA form, the CDR3 reads TGCAGTGCCAGACTAGCGGGGGGCTCAGAGACCCAGTACTTC.

In its sample, this clonotype was seen many times. This chain links TRBV10-2 with TRBJ1-2, with D possibly matching TRBD1 (5 bases). Trimming took off 5 bases at V and 3 bases at J, with 10 bases between the two ends. The CDR3 length is 13 residues. Germline values: CDR1 WSHSY, CDR2 SAAADI. DNA of the CDR3: TGCGCCAGCAGTCCGGGACTGCACTATGGCTACACCTTC. Amino acid sequence: CASSPGLHYGYTF.

This clonotype came up many times. The J gene is TRBJ2-7, the V gene TRBV2; possible D gene TRBD2, 5 bases. Deletions cut 5 bases from V and 2 bases from J, with 13 bases between. Per germline, CDR1 SNHLY and CDR2 FYNNEI. CDR3 size: 14 residues. The CDR3 DNA reads TGTGCCAGCAGTTCGCCGGGAAGAGCCTACGAGCAGTACTTC. Its protein product is CASSSPGRAYEQYF. Filled out from reference TRBV2 and TRBJ2-7, the complete variable domain reads EPEVTQTPSHQVTQMGQEVILRCVPISNHLYFYWYRQILGQKVEFLVSFYNNEISEKSEIFDDQFSVERPDGSNFTLKIRSTKLEDSAMYFCASSSPGRAYEQYFGPGTRLTVT.

The sample holds many counts of this clonotype. The V call is TRBV7-2, the J call TRBJ1-2; D not certain. Germline V lookup: CDR1 SGHTA, CDR2 FQGNSA. This CDR3 has 13 amino acids. Trimming cost V 5 bases and J 8 bases, with 15 bases left between them. The CDR3 DNA reads as TGTGCCAGCAGCCCCGGGAACGGGGTCGGCTACACCTTC. It encodes CASSPGNGVGYTF.